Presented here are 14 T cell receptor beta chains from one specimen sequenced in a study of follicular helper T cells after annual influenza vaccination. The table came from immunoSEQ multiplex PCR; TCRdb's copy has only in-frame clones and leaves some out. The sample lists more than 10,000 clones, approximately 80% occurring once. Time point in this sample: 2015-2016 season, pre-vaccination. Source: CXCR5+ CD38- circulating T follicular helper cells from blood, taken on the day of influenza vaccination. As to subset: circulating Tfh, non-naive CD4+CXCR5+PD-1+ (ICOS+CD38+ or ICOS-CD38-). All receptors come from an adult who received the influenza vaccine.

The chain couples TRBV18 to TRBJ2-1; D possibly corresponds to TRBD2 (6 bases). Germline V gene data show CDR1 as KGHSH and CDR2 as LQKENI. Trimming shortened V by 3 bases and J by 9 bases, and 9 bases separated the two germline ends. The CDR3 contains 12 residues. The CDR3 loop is CASSPGLGEQFF. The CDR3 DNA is TGTGCCAGCTCACCGGGACTCGGTGAGCAGTTCTTC.

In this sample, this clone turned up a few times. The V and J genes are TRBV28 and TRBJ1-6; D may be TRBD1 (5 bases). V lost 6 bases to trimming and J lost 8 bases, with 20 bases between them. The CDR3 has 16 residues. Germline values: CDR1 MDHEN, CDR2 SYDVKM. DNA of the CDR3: TGTGCCAGCAGAGTTGTAGGGACGGCAACTCATTCACCCCTCCACTTT. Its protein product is CASRVVGTATHSPLHF.

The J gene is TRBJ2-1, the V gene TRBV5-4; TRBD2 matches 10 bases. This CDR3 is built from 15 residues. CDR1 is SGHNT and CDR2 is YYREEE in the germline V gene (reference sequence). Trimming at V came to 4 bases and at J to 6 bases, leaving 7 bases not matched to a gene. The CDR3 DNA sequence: TGTGCCAGCAGCGTGCAGCGGGGGGGCCGCAATGAGCAGTTCTTC. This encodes CASSVQRGGRNEQFF.

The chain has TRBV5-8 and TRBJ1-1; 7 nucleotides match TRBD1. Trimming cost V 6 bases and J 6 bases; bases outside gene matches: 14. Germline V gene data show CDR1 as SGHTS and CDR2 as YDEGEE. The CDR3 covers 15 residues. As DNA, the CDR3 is TGTGCCAGCACCGACAGGGAGAGGATTGTCGCTGAAGCTTTCTTT. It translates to CASTDRERIVAEAFF.

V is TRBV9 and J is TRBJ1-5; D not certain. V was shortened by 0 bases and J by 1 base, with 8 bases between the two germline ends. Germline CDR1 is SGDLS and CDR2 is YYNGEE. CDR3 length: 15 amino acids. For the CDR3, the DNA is TGTGCCAGCAGCGTAGGTGGGTGGAGCAATCAGCCCCAGCATTTT. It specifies CASSVGGWSNQPQHF.

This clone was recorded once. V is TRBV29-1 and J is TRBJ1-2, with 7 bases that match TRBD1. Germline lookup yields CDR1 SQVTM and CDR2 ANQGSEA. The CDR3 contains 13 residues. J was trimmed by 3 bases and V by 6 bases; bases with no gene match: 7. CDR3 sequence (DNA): TGCAGCGTGAGAGACAGGGATCACTATGGCTACACCTTC. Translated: CSVRDRDHYGYTF.

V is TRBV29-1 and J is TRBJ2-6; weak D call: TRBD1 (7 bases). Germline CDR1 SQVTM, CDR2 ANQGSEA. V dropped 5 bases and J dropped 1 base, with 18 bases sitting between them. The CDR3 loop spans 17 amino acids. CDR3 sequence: CSVRTGPGESGANVLTF. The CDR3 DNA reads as TGCAGCGTTCGGACAGGCCCGGGGGAATCTGGGGCCAACGTCCTGACTTTC.

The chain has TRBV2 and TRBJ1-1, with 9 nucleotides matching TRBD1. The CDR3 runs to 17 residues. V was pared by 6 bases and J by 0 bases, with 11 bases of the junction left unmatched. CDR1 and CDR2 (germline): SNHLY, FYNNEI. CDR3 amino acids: CASSYRGRQGMNTEAFF. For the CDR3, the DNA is TGTGCCAGCAGCTACAGGGGGCGGCAGGGAATGAACACTGAAGCTTTCTTT.

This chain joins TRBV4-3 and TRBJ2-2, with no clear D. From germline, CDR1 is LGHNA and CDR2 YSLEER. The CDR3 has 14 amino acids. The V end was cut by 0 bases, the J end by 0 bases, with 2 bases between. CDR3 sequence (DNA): TGCGCCAGCAGCCAAGACACGAACACCGGGGAGCTGTTTTTT. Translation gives CASSQDTNTGELFF.

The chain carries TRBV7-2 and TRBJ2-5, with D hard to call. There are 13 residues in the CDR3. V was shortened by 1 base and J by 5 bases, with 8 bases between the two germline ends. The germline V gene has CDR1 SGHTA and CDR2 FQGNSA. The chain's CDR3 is CASSLGWPETQYF. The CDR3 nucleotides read TGTGCCAGCAGCTTAGGTTGGCCGGAGACCCAGTACTTC.

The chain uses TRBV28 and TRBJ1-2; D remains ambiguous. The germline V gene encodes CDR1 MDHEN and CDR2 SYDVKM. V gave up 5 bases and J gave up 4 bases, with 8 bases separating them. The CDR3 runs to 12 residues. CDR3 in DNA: TGTGCCAGCAGTCCCTTGACCTATGGCTACACCTTC. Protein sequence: CASSPLTYGYTF.

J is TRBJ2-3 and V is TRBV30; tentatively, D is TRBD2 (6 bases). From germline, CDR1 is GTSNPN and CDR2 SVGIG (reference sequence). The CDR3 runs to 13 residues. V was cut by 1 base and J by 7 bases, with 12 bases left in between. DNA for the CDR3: TGTGCCTGGAGTGGGGTCGGGAGAAATACGCAGTATTTT. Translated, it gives CAWSGVGRNTQYF.

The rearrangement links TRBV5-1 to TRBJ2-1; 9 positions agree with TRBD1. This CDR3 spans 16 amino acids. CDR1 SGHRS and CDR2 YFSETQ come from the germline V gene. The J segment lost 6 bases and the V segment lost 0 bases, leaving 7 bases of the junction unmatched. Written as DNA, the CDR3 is TGCGCCAGCAGCTTGGCCCGAGACAGGGGGACCAATGAGCAGTTCTTC. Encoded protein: CASSLARDRGTNEQFF.

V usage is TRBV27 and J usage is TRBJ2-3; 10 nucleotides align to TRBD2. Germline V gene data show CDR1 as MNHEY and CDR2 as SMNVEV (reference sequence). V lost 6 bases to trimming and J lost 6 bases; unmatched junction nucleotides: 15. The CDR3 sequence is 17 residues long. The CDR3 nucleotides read TGTGCCAGCAGCCTGCGCCTGGAGCGGGGGGGCCCCGATACGCAGTATTTT. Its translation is CASSLRLERGGPDTQYF.